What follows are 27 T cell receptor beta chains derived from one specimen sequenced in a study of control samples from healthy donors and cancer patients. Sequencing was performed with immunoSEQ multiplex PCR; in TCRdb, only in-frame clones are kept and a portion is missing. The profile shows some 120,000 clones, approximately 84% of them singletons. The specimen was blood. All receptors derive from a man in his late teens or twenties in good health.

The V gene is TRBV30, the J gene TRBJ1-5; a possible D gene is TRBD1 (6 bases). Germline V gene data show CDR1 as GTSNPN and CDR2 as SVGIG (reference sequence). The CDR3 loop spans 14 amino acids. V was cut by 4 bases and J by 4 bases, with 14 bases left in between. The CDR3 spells CAWTGTRENQPQHF. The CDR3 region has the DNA TGTGCCTGGACGGGGACAAGAGAAAATCAGCCCCAGCATTTT.

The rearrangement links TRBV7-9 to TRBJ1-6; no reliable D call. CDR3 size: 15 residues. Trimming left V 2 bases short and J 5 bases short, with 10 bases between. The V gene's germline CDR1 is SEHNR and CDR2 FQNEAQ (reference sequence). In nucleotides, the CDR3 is TGTGCCAGCAGCTTACCGGCGGTTCATAATTCACCCCTCCACTTT. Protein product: CASSLPAVHNSPLHF.

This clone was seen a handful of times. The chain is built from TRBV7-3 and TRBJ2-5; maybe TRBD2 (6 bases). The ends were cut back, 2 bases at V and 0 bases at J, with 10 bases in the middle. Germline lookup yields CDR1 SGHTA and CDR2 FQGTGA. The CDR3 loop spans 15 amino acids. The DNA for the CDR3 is TGTGCCAGCAGCTTAGCGGGACGGTACCAAGAGACCCAGTACTTC. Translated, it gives CASSLAGRYQETQYF.

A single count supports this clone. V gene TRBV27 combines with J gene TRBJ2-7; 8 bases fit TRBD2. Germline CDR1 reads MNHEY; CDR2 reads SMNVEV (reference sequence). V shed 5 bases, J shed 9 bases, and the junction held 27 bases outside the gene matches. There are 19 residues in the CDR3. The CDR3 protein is CASSQKSGTSLSLLSGQYF. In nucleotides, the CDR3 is TGTGCCAGCAGTCAAAAATCCGGGACTAGTCTATCGTTACTCTCAGGGCAGTACTTC.

CDR3 in amino acids: CASSLGRRFTDTQYF. CDR3 DNA sequence: TGTGCCAGCAGCTTAGGTCGACGGTTCACAGATACGCAGTATTTT. This rearrangement joins TRBV7-2 to TRBJ2-3; D remains ambiguous. Trimming took 1 base from V and 2 from J, leaving 10 bases between them. This CDR3 is built from 15 residues. Germline V lookup: CDR1 SGHTA, CDR2 FQGNSA.

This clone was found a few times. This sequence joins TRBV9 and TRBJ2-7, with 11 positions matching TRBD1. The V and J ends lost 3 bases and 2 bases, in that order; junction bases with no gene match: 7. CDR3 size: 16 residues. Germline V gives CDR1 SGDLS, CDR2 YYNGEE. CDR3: CASSASPGQGAYEQYF. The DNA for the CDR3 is TGTGCCAGCAGCGCCAGTCCGGGACAGGGGGCCTACGAGCAGTACTTC.

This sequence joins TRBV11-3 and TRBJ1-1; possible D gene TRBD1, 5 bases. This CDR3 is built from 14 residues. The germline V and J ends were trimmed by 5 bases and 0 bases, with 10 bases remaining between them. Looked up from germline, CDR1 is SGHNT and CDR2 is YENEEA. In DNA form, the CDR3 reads TGTGCCAGCAGCCCGGACACATTGAACACTGAAGCTTTCTTT. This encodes CASSPDTLNTEAFF.

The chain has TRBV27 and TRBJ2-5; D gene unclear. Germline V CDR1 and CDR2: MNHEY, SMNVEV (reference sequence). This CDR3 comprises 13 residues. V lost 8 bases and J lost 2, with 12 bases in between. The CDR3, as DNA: TGTGCCAGCGCCGCCCTACCTCAAGAGACCCAGTACTTC. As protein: CASAALPQETQYF.

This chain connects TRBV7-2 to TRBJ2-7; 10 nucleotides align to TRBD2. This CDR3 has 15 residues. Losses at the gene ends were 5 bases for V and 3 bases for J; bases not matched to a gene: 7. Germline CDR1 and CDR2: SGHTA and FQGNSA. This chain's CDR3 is CASSLTSGNLYEQYF. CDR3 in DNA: TGTGCCAGCAGCCTAACTAGCGGGAACCTCTACGAGCAGTACTTC.

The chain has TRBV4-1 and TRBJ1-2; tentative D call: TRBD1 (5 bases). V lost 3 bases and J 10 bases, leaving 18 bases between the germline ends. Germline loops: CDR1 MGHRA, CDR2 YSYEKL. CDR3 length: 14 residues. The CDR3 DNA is TGCGCCAGCAGCCACGAGGGACGGGACGGGATCTACACCTTC. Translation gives CASSHEGRDGIYTF.

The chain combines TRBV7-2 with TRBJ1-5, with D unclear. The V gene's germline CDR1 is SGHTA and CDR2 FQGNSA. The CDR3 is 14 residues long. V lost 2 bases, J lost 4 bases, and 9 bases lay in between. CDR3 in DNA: TGTGCCAGCAGCTTAAGTCCCAGGAATCAGCCCCAGCATTTT. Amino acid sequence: CASSLSPRNQPQHF.

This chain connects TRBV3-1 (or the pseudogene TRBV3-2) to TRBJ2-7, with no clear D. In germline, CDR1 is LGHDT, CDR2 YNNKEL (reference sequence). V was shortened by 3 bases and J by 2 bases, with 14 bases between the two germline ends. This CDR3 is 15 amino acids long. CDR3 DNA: TGTGCCAGCAGCCAGCAAAACCGGGCCACCTACGAGCAGTACTTC. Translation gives CASSQQNRATYEQYF.

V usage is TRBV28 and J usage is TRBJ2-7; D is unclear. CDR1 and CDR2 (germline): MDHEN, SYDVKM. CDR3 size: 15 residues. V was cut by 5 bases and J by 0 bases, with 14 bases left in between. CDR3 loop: CASSRWAVFSYEQYF. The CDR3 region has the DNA TGTGCCAGCAGTCGGTGGGCCGTGTTCTCCTACGAGCAGTACTTC.

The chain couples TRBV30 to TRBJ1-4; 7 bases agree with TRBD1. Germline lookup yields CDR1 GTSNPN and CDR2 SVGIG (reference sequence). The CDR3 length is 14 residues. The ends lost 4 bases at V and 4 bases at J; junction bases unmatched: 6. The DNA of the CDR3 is TGTGCCTGGACCATCACAGGGGATAATGAAAAACTGTTTTTT. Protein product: CAWTITGDNEKLFF. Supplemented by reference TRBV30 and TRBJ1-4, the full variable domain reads SQTIHQWPATLVQPVGSPLSLECTVEGTSNPNLYWYRQAAGRGLQLLFYSVGIGQISSEVPQNLSASRPQDRQFILSSKKLLLSDSGFYLCAWTITGDNEKLFFGSGTQLSVL.

The CDR3 region is CASSYTGGYGYTF. CDR3 coding DNA: TGTGCCAGCAGTTACACAGGGGGCTATGGCTACACCTTC. The chain joins TRBV12-3 or TRBV12-4 to TRBJ1-2, with 8 bases matching TRBD1. The CDR3 loop spans 13 amino acids. The J segment lost 4 bases and the V segment lost 4 bases, leaving 2 bases of the junction unmatched.

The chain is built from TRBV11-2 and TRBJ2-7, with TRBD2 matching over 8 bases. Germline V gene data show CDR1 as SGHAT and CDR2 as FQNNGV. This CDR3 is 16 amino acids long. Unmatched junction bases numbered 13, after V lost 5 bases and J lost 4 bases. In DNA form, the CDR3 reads TGTGCCAGCAGCACACTCTCGCGGGGGGTACTTTACGAGCAGTACTTC. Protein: CASSTLSRGVLYEQYF.

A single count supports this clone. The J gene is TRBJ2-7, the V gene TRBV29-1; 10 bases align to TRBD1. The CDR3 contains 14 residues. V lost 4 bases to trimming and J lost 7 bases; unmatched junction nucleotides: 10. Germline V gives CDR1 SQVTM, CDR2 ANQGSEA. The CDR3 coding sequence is TGCAGCGTTGGGGACAGGGGTACCCCGAGGGAGCAGTACTTC. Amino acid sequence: CSVGDRGTPREQYF.

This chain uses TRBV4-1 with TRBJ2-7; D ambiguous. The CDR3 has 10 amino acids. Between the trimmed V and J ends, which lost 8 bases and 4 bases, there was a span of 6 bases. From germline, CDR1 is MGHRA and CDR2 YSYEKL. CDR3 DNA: TGCGCCAGCTTAGTTTACGAGCAGTACTTC. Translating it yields CASLVYEQYF.

CDR3 sequence: CSASRLAGLETQYF. The CDR3 DNA is TGCAGTGCTAGTCGTCTAGCGGGTTTAGAGACCCAGTACTTC. This chain uses TRBV20-1 with TRBJ2-5, with 8 bases lining up with TRBD2. Germline loops: CDR1 DFQATT, CDR2 SNEGSKA (reference sequence). V was pared by 3 bases and J by 4 bases, with 7 bases of the junction left unmatched. The CDR3 is 14 amino acids.

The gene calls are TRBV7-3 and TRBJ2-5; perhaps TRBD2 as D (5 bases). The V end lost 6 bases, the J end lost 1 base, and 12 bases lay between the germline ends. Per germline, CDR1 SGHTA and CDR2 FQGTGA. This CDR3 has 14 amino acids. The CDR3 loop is CASSPGNPQETQYF. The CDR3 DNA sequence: TGTGCCAGCAGTCCCGGGAACCCCCAAGAGACCCAGTACTTC. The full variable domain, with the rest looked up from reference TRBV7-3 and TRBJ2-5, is GAGVSQTPSNKVTEKGKYVELRCDPISGHTALYWYRQSLGQGPEFLIYFQGTGAADDSGLPNDRFFAVRPEGSVSTLKIQRTERGDSAVYLCASSPGNPQETQYFGPGTRLLVL.

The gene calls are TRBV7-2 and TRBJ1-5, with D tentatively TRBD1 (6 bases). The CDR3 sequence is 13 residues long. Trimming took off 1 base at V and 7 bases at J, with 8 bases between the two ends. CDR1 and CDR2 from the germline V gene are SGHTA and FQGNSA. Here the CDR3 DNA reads TGTGCCAGCAGCTTAGTAGGGGGGCAGCCCCAGCATTTT. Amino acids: CASSLVGGQPQHF. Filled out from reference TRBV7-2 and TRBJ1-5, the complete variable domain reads GAGVSQSPSNKVTEKGKDVELRCDPISGHTALYWYRQSLGQGLEFLIYFQGNSAPDKSGLPSDRFSAERTGGSVSTLTIQRTQQEDSAVYLCASSLVGGQPQHFGDGTRLSIL.

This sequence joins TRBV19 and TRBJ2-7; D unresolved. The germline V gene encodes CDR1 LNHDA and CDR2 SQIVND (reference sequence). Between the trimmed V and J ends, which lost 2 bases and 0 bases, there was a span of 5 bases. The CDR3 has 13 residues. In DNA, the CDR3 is TGTGCCAGTAGTATATATCACTCCTACGAGCAGTACTTC. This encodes CASSIYHSYEQYF.

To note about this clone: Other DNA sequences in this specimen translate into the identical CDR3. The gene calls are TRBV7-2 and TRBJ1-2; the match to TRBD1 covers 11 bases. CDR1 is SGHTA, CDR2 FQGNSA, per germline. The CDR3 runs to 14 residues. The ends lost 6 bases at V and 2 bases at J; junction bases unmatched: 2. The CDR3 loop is CASSRDRGNYGYTF. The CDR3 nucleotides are TGTGCCAGCAGTCGGGACAGGGGGAACTATGGCTACACCTTC.

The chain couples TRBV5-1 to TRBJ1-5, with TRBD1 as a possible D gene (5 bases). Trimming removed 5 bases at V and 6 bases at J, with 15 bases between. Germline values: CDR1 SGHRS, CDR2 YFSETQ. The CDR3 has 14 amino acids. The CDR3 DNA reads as TGCGCCAGCAGAAGAGAGAGGGACTCTCAGCCCCAGCATTTT. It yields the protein CASRRERDSQPQHF.

The CDR3 nucleotides are TGTGCCAGCAGCGCCCTGACAGGGTCTCCCGATACGCAGTATTTT. Translating it yields CASSALTGSPDTQYF. The chain employs TRBV3-1 (or the pseudogene TRBV3-2) and TRBJ2-3, with 7 bases aligning to TRBD1. Germline-derived CDR1 and CDR2 are LGHDT and YNNKEL (reference sequence). Losses at the gene ends were 5 bases for V and 6 bases for J; bases not matched to a gene: 11. The CDR3 is 15 amino acids.

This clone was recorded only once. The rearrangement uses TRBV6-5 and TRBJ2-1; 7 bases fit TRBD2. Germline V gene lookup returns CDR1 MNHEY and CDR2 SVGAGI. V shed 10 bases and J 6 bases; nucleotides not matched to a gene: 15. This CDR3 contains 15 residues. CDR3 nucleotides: TGTGCCACCTCCCCGACAGCGGGATTGATCAATGAGCAGTTCTTC. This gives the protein CATSPTAGLINEQFF.

The CDR3 bases are TGTGCCAGCAGCTTAGTCATGATGGGACAGGTCTTGGAGGCTTTCTTT. This translates into CASSLVMMGQVLEAFF. V gene TRBV7-9 combines with J gene TRBJ1-1, with 8 bases matching TRBD1. J was trimmed by 11 bases and V by 1 base; bases with no gene match: 15. Germline loops: CDR1 SEHNR, CDR2 FQNEAQ (reference sequence). The length of the CDR3 is 16 residues. Combining the CDR3 with reference TRBV7-9 and TRBJ1-1 gives the whole variable domain DTGVSQNPRHKITKRGQNVTFRCDPISEHNRLYWYRQTLGQGPEFLTYFQNEAQLEKSRLLSDRFSAERPKGSFSTLEIQRTEQGDSAMYLCASSLVMMGQVLEAFFGQGTRLTVV.